One and the same sample provided the 21 T cell receptor beta chains below, sequenced in a study of shared clonotypes between healthy human individuals. Assay: immunoSEQ multiplex PCR; the TCRdb copy retains only in-frame clones and omits some. The top ten clones hold about 11% of a sample with about 460,000 clones, around 77% of them seen once. Material: PBMCs. The receptors derive from a middle-aged woman in good health. Some clones in this sample may be carry-over from other donors' samples.

The sample holds many counts of this clone. This rearrangement joins TRBV6-5 to TRBJ2-2; D possibly corresponds to TRBD2 (5 bases). Per germline, CDR1 MNHEY and CDR2 SVGAGI. CDR3 length: 15 residues. V was trimmed by 7 bases and J by 1 base, leaving 13 bases between them. This CDR3 is CASTGIDRNTGELFF. The DNA for the CDR3 is TGTGCCAGCACCGGGATCGACCGGAACACCGGGGAGCTGTTTTTT.

The V gene is TRBV7-2, the J gene TRBJ2-5, with D perhaps given as TRBD1 or TRBD2 (5 bases each). The CDR3 runs 15 residues. The germline V gene has CDR1 SGHTA and CDR2 FQGNSA. V gave up 2 bases and J gave up 1 base, with 11 bases separating them. The CDR3 DNA reads TGTGCCAGCAGCTTAACTCGGGGCTTCCAAGAGACCCAGTACTTC. Translation: CASSLTRGFQETQYF.

Remarks on this clone: The likely explanation is a read error, given a far larger clone one base away. No conserved phenylalanine or tryptophan ends this CDR3, so it is likely a read error. The chain joins TRBV14 to TRBJ1-4; D remains unclear. Germline assignment: CDR1 SGHDN and CDR2 FVKESK. The CDR3 spans 13 residues. V lost 4 bases and J 8 bases, leaving 11 bases between the germline ends. This CDR3 reads CASSRRGDEKLFS. CDR3 in DNA: TGTGCCAGCAGCCGACGGGGTGACGAAAAACTGTTTTCT.

A remark on this clone: A far bigger clonotype differs at one base, so this is likely a read error. This sample includes further DNA sequences coding for the same CDR3. This chain links TRBV4-2 with TRBJ1-2; tentatively, D is TRBD1 (5 bases). The CDR3 is 17 amino acids. Trimming cost V 4 bases and J 4 bases, with 22 bases left between them. The germline V gene encodes CDR1 LGHNA and CDR2 YNFKEQ. CDR3 in DNA: TGTGCCAGCAGCCCGGGGTCGGGCAGGGAGTACGGCTATGGCTACACCTTC. It codes for CASSPGSGREYGYGYTF.

Comment on this clone: A far bigger clonotype differs at one base, so this is likely a read error. The conserved phenylalanine or tryptophan normally closing the CDR3 is absent here, so this likely arose from a read error. The V gene is TRBV6-5, the J gene TRBJ1-2, with D perhaps matching TRBD1 (5 bases). V was clipped by 8 bases and J by 8 bases, with 18 bases between them. The germline V gene has CDR1 MNHEY and CDR2 SVGAGI. The CDR3 length is 13 residues. CDR3 sequence (DNA): TGTGCCAGCCAAAGGGGTTCTACGGACGGCTACACCTTA. It specifies CASQRGSTDGYTL.

This clone was seen many times. The chain employs TRBV13 and TRBJ2-3; TRBD2 aligns across 8 bases. Germline loops: CDR1 PRHDT, CDR2 FYEKMQ (reference sequence). The CDR3 is 15 amino acids. With V trimmed by 4 bases and J by 2 bases, 5 bases remained unmatched. The CDR3 loop reads CASSSGGSFTDTQYF. The CDR3 nucleotides are TGTGCCAGCAGCTCGGGAGGGAGTTTCACAGATACGCAGTATTTT.

The chain links TRBV6-5 to TRBJ2-7; D is unresolved. V lost 6 bases, J lost 2 bases, and 14 bases lay in between. The germline V gene encodes CDR1 MNHEY and CDR2 SVGAGI. This CDR3 contains 14 residues. CDR3 protein: CASSLTRDTYEQYF. CDR3 DNA: TGTGCCAGCAGCTTAACTCGAGACACCTACGAGCAGTACTTC.

Remarks on this clone: Other DNA sequences in the same sample also yield this CDR3. The rearrangement joins TRBV27 to TRBJ2-7; D perhaps matches TRBD2 (6 bases). The CDR3 spans 14 residues. V was clipped by 2 bases and J by 4 bases, with 12 bases between them. CDR1 is MNHEY and CDR2 is SMNVEV in the germline V gene (reference sequence). CDR3: CASSLKDGTYEQYF. The CDR3 DNA is TGTGCCAGCAGTTTAAAGGACGGGACTTACGAGCAGTACTTC.

The chain joins TRBV6-5 to TRBJ1-3; no clear D. The germline V and J ends were trimmed by 6 bases and 7 bases, with 13 bases remaining between them. Germline CDR1 reads MNHEY; CDR2 reads SVGAGI. This CDR3 is built from 13 residues. CDR3 loop: CASSDGRGNTIYF. DNA for the CDR3: TGTGCCAGCAGCGACGGACGCGGGAACACCATATATTTT.

The chain uses TRBV5-1 and TRBJ2-5; 8 positions match TRBD1. The germline V gene has CDR1 SGHRS and CDR2 YFSETQ. V was pared by 4 bases and J by 5 bases, with 4 bases of the junction left unmatched. CDR3 length equals 13 residues. This CDR3 reads CASSATGGETQYF. The CDR3 DNA reads TGCGCCAGCAGCGCAACAGGGGGGGAGACCCAGTACTTC.

The CDR3 DNA is TGTGCCAGCAGTGACCCAACGAGGGGTAGCACAGATACGCAGTATTTT. This codes for CASSDPTRGSTDTQYF. The V gene is TRBV6-1, the J gene TRBJ2-3; the D call may be TRBD1 or TRBD2 (5 bases each). The CDR3 is 16 residues long. Trimming took 3 bases from V and 0 from J, leaving 13 bases between them. Germline V CDR1 and CDR2: MNHNS, SASEGT.

Turning to this clone: A much bigger clone sits one base away, suggesting this may be a read error. The CDR3 spells CASSEAGLGMVYEQSF. CDR3 DNA sequence: TGTGCCAGCAGTGAAGCGGGCCTCGGGATGGTATACGAGCAGTCCTTC. The rearrangement links TRBV2 to TRBJ2-7; perhaps TRBD2 as D (5 bases). Germline CDR1 reads SNHLY; CDR2 reads FYNNEI. The CDR3 is 16 amino acids.

The CDR3 coding sequence is TGTGCCAGCAGCTTCGGGACTAGAGTCGGCTCCTACAATGAGCAGTTCTTC. Translated, it gives CASSFGTRVGSYNEQFF. This sequence joins TRBV7-8 and TRBJ2-1; TRBD2 agrees at 8 bases. Germline values: CDR1 SGHVS, CDR2 FQNEAQ. Trimming took 3 bases from V and 0 from J; bases not matched to a gene: 7. This CDR3 has 17 amino acids.

V is TRBV7-3 and J is TRBJ2-2; no clear D gene. The CDR3 runs to 13 residues. Trimming shortened V by 5 bases and J by 4 bases, and 8 bases separated the two germline ends. Germline loops: CDR1 SGHTA, CDR2 FQGTGA. CDR3 sequence reads: CASSRTGTGELFF. CDR3 DNA sequence: TGTGCCAGCAGCCGGACGGGCACCGGGGAGCTGTTTTTT.

This clone has a count of ten or more. The V and J genes are TRBV9 and TRBJ2-2; possible D gene TRBD2, 5 bases. This CDR3 region has 14 residues. Germline V gene lookup returns CDR1 SGDLS and CDR2 YYNGEE. Trimming took 3 bases from V and 4 from J, leaving 10 bases between them. CDR3 nucleotides: TGTGCCAGCAGCGCGAGCGGTGCCACCGGGGAGCTGTTTTTT. Protein product: CASSASGATGELFF.

The CDR3 DNA reads as TGTGCCAGCAGCTCCACGAATGGCACCGGGGAGCTGTTTTTT. Translated: CASSSTNGTGELFF. The chain combines TRBV7-9 with TRBJ2-2; D remains unclear. V lost 4 bases, J lost 4 bases, and 10 bases lay in between. The length of the CDR3 is 14 residues. CDR1 and CDR2 from the germline V gene are SEHNR and FQNEAQ (reference sequence).

The chain is built from TRBV18 and TRBJ2-3, with 7 bases that match TRBD2. Per germline, CDR1 KGHSH and CDR2 LQKENI. Trimming took 1 base from V and 4 from J; bases not matched to a gene: 5. This CDR3 has 15 residues. CDR3 sequence (DNA): TGTGCCAGCTCACCACTCCTAGCGGCCTCAGATACGCAGTATTTT. Its protein is CASSPLLAASDTQYF. Based on the CDR3 plus reference TRBV18 and TRBJ2-3, the full variable domain is NAGVMQNPRHLVRRRGQEARLRCSPMKGHSHVYWYRQLPEEGLKFMVYLQKENIIDESGMPKERFSAEFPKEGPSILRIQQVVRGDSAAYFCASSPLLAASDTQYFGPGTRLTVL.

About this clone itself: The junction does not match germline at one end; this may be a read error. The CDR3 region has the DNA TGTGCTAGCAGCACCGACCCGGGCGGAGAGACCCAGTACTTC. Protein: CASSTDPGGETQYF. The chain joins TRBV7-7 to TRBJ2-5; D is unclear. This CDR3 contains 14 residues. Germline V gene lookup returns CDR1 SSHAT and CDR2 FNYEAQ (reference sequence).

This clone was seen a handful of times. The rearrangement joins TRBV30 to TRBJ2-1, with 8 bases aligning to TRBD2. Germline CDR1 is GTSNPN and CDR2 is SVGIG (reference sequence). The CDR3 runs 15 residues. The trim removed 4 bases at V and 0 bases at J, leaving 5 bases unmatched. The CDR3 DNA reads TGTGCCTGGAAATTCAGCGGGAGCTCCTACAATGAGCAGTTCTTC. Its translation: CAWKFSGSSYNEQFF.

The rearrangement uses TRBV18 and TRBJ1-1; D might be TRBD1 (6 bases). The CDR3 covers 12 residues. Trimming took 0 bases from V and 10 from J, leaving 9 bases between them. Germline CDR1 and CDR2: KGHSH and LQKENI. The CDR3 bases are TGTGCCAGCTCACCACCCAGGGGCGCAGCTTTCTTT. This sequence encodes CASSPPRGAAFF.

The gene calls are TRBV6-1 and TRBJ2-7; 8 nucleotides align to TRBD2. This CDR3 is 13 amino acids long. Per germline, CDR1 MNHNS and CDR2 SASEGT. Trimming removed 7 bases from V and 2 bases from J; junction bases left unmatched: 4. CDR3: CASTGRATYEQYF. The CDR3 DNA reads TGTGCCAGCACCGGGAGGGCGACCTACGAGCAGTACTTC.